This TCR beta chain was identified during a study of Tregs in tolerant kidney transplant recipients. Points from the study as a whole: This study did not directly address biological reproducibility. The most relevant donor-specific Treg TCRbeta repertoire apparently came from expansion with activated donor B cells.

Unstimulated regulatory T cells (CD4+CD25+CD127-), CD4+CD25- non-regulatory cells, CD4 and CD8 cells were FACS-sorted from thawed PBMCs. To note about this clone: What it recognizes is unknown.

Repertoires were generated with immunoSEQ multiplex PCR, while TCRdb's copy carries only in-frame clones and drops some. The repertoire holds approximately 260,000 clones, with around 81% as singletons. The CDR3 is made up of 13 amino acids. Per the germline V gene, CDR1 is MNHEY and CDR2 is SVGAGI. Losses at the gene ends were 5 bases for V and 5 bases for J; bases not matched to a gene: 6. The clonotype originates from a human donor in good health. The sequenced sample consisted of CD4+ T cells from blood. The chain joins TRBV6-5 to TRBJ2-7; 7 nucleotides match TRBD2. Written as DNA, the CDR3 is TGTGCCAGCAGTCGCGGGAGCCAGAACGAGCAGTACTTC. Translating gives CASSRGSQNEQYF.